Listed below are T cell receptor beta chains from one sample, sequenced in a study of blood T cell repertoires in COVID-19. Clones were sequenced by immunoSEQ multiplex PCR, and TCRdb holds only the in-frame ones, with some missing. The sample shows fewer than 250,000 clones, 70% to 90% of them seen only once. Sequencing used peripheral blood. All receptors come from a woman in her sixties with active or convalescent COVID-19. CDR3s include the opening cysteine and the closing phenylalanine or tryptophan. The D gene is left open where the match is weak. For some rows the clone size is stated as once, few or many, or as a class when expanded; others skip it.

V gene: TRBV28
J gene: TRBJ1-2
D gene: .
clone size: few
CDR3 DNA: TGTGCCAGCAGTTCTGGAGGGTCTGGCTATGGCTACACCTTC
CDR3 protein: CASSSGGSGYGYTF

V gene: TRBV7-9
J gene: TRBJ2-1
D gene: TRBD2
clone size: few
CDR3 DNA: TGTGCCAGCAGACAAAGCGGGGGCCAAGTAAAGCAGTTCTTC
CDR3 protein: CASRQSGGQVKQFF

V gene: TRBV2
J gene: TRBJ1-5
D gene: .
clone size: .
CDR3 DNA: TGTGCCAGCAGCCTGGACAGAGGGAATCAGCCCCAGCATTTT
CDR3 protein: CASSLDRGNQPQHF

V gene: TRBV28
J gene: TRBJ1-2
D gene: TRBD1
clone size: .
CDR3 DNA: TGTGCCAGCAGTGGGGGAGAAACAGGGGGCTATGGCTACACCTTC
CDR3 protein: CASSGGETGGYGYTF

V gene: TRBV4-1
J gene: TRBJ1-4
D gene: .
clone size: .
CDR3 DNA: TGCGCCAGCACGTCCGGGTATGAAAAACTGTTTTTT
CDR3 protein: CASTSGYEKLFF

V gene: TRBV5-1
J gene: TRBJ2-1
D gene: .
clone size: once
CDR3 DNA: TGCGCCAGCAGCTTGAATCAGGGCACCTACAATGAGCAGTTCTTC
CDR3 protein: CASSLNQGTYNEQFF

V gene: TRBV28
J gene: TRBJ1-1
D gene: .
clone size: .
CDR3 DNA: TGTGCCAGCAGTTTCGGTCCCACTGAAGCTTTCTTT
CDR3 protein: CASSFGPTEAFF

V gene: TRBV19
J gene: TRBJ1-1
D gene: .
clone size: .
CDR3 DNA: TGTGCCAGTAGAATGACAGATCCGAACACTGAAGCTTTCTTT
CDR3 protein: CASRMTDPNTEAFF

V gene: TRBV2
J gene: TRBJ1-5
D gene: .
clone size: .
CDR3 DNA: TGTGCCAGCAAAACTTATAGCAATCAGCCCCAGCATTTT
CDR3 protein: CASKTYSNQPQHF

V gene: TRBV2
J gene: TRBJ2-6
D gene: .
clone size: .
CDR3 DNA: TGTGCCAGCAGTGTCCGCGGCAGGGTATACTCTGGGGCCAACGTCCTGACTTTC
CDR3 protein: CASSVRGRVYSGANVLTF

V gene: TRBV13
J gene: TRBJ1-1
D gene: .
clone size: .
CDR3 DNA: TGTGCCAGCAGCACACCCACCCACAGGGACACTGAAGCTTTCTTT
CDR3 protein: CASSTPTHRDTEAFF

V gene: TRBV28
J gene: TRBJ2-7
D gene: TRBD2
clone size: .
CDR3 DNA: TGTGCCAGCAGCGTAGGGCTAGCGGGATCTTTCTACGAGCAGTACTTC
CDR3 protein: CASSVGLAGSFYEQYF

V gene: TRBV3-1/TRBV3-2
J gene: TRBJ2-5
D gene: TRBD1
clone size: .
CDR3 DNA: TGTGCCAGCAGCCAAGATAGCCGGACAGGGGAGACCCAGTACTTC
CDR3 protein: CASSQDSRTGETQYF

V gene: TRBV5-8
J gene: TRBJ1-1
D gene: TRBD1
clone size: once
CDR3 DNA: TGTGCCAGCAACCCCGTTCGAGGGTTCGGGACAGGGGGCACTGAAGCTTTCTTT
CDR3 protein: CASNPVRGFGTGGTEAFF

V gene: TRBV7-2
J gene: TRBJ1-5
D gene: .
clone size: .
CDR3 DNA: TGTGCCAGCAGTCAGGTTTTCGATCAGCCCCAGCATTTT
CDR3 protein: CASSQVFDQPQHF

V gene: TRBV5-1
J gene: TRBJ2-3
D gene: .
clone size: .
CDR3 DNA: TGCGCCAGCAGCTTGGGGCTAGCCCCAGATACGCAGTATTTT
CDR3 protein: CASSLGLAPDTQYF

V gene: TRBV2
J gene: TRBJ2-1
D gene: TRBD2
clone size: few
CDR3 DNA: TGTGCCAGCAGTGAAGGAGGGACTAGCCTCAATGAGCAGTTCTTC
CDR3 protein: CASSEGGTSLNEQFF

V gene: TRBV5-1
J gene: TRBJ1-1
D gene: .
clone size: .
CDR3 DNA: TGCGCCAGCAGCTTGGGAGGGGGAGGGAATGAAGCTTTCTTT
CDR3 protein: CASSLGGGGNEAFF

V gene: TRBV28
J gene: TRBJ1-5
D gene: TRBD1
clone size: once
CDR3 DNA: TGTGCCAGCAGCCAAGTACAGGGGCGCAATCAGCCCCAGCATTTT
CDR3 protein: CASSQVQGRNQPQHF

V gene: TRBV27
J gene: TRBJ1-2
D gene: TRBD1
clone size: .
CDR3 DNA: TGTGCCAGCAGTTCGATGAAGACAGGGCTGGGCTATGGCTACACCTTC
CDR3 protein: CASSSMKTGLGYGYTF

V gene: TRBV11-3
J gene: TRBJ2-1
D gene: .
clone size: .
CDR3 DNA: TGTGCCAGCAGCTCCACCGTAGGGGGTGAGCAGTTCTTC
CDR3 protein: CASSSTVGGEQFF

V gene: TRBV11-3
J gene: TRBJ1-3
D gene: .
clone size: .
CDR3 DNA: TGTGCCAGCAGTCCGGACATCGTAACTGGAAACACCATATATTTT
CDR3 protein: CASSPDIVTGNTIYF

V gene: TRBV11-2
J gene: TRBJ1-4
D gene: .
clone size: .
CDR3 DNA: TGTGCCAGCAGCGACCGCGCTAGTGAGAATGAAAAACTGTTTTTT
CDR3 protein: CASSDRASENEKLFF

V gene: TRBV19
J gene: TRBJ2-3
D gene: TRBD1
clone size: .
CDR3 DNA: TGTGCCAGTAGTGCCTCGACAGGGAGAGCAGATACGCAGTATTTT
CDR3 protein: CASSASTGRADTQYF

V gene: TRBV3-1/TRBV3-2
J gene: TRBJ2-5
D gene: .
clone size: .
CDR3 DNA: TGTGCCAGCAGCCAACCCTATGCCGTTGGAGAGACCCAGTACTTC
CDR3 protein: CASSQPYAVGETQYF

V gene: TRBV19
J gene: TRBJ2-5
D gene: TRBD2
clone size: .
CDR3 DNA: TGTGCCAGTAGTGCTATAGCGGGTAGATGGGAGACCCAGTACTTC
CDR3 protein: CASSAIAGRWETQYF

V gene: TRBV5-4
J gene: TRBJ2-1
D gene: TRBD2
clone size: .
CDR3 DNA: TGTGCCAGCAGCGGACTTTACGGGGGGAGCTCCTACAATGAGCAGTTCTTC
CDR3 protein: CASSGLYGGSSYNEQFF

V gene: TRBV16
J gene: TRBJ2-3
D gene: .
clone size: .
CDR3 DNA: TGTGCCAGCAGCCAAGGGCAAGGACTCACAGATACGCAGTATTTT
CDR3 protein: CASSQGQGLTDTQYF

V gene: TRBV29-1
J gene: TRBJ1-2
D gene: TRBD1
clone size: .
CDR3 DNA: TGCAGCGTCATGGACAGGGTAGGGGGCTACACCTTC
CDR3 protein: CSVMDRVGGYTF

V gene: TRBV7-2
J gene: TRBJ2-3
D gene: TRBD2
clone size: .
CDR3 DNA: TGTGCCAGCAGCTTAGGTCGGCGGGGGGACACAGATACGCAGTATTTT
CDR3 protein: CASSLGRRGDTDTQYF

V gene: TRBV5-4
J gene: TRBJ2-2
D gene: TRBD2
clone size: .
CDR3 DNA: TGTGCCAGCAGCTTGGCGTCGGGGGGCACCGGGGAGCTGTTTTTT
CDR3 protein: CASSLASGGTGELFF

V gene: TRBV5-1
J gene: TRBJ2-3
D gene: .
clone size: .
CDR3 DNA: TGCGCCAGCATGGAGCCGGGCACAGATACGCAGTATTTT
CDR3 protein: CASMEPGTDTQYF

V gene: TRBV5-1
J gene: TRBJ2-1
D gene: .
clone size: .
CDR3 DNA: TGCGCCAGCAGCTTCGCAGGGCGGAACAATGAGCAGTTCTTC
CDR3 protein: CASSFAGRNNEQFF

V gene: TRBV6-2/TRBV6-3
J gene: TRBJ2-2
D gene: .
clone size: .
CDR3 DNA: TGTGCCAGCAGTTGGGGGGCCGGGGAGCTGTTTTTT
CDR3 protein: CASSWGAGELFF

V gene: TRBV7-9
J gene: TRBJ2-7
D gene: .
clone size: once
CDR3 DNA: TGTGCCAGCAGCTTAGTACAGGGACCTCTAAACGAGCAGTACTTC
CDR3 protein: CASSLVQGPLNEQYF

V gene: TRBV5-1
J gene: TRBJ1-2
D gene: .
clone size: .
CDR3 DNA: TGCGCCAGCAGCTTGGAGACAGGATACTATGGCTACACCTTC
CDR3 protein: CASSLETGYYGYTF

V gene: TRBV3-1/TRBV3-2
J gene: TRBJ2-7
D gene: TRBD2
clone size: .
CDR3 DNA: TGTGCCAGCAGCCGCCGGACTAGCGGGATCCACGAGCAGTACTTC
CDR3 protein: CASSRRTSGIHEQYF